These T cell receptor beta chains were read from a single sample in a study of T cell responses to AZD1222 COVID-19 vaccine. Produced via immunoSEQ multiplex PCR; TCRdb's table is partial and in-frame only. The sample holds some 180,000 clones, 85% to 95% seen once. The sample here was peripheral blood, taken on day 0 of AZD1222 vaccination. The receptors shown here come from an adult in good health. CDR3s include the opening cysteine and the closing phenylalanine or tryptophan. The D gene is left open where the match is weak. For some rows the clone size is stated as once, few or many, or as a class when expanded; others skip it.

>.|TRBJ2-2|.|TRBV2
TGTGCCAGCAGTGATAGGGGGGCCCCACACACCGGGGAGCTGTTTTTT
CASSDRGAPHTGELFF
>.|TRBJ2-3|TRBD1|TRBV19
TGTGCCAGTAGACCCCGGGACAGGGACACAGATACGCAGTATTTT
CASRPRDRDTDTQYF
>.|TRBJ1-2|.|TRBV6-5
TGTGCCAGTCCCCGAACAGGATACCGCTGGAAGGGCTACACCTTC
CASPRTGYRWKGYTF
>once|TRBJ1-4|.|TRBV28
TGTGCCAGCAGTTTACCCGACGGATATACTCGAGATTTT
CASSLPDGYTRDF
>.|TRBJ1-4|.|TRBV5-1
TGCGCCAGCAGCTTCCGAGGCCCCCCTGCAACTAATGAAAAACTGTTTTTT
CASSFRGPPATNEKLFF
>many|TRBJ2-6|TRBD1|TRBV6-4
TGTGCCAGTGGGACAGCTGGGGCCAACGTCCTGACTTTC
CASGTAGANVLTF
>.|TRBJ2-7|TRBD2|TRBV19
TGTGCCAGTAGTATAGATCTTCGGCTAGCGGGAGTATACGAGCAGTACTTC
CASSIDLRLAGVYEQYF
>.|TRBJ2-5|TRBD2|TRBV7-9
TGTGCCAGCAGCAAAGTGACTAGCGCTTTACAAGAAACCCAGTACTTC
CASSKVTSALQETQYF
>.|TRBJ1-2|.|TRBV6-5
TGTGCCAGCAGTTACACGGGGCTGTTTGACTATGGCTACACCTTC
CASSYTGLFDYGYTF
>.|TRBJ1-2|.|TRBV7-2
TGTGCCAGCAGCTTGGGAAGGAACTCCGCATATGGCTACACCTTC
CASSLGRNSAYGYTF
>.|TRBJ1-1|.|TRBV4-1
TGCGCCAGCAGCCAAGATCCCTTGGAAGCTTTCTTT
CASSQDPLEAFF